This TCR beta chain was sequenced for a study of human T cells and chemical hapten exposure (dated by TCRdb to about 2021). Study-wide context: For sensitization, 2% DPC in acetone was applied to a 2 cm by 2 cm area of upper inner arm skin. Blood samples were taken from patients before sensitization (week 0) and at 2, 6 and about 24 weeks after DPC sensitization. Libraries were pooled for sequencing, and variation in per-sample TCR yields was attributed mainly to small differences in library volumes within the pool. The patient cohort, mostly female, included alopecia areata with under or over 50% scalp involvement, alopecia totalis and alopecia universalis. For TCR sequencing, blood came from 25 to 35 alopecia patients at anywhere from one to four time points (pre-sensitization, 2, 6 and 24 weeks). Peripheral blood TCR repertoire changes were tracked in vivo in alopecia patients during primary and secondary sensitization to the hapten diphenylcyclopropenone (DPC). Throughout the approximately 23-week study period, patients were also given weekly therapeutic DPC doses on the scalp. Patch testing was performed on the upper back with Finn chambers containing 0.01% DPC, and the patch tests were scored after 6 days according to International Contact Dermatitis Research Group standards. General conclusions and limits of the study: DPC sensitization did not change the number of TCRs with a frequency above 1 in 1000, and there was no evidence of changes in global repertoire structure. The number of PT1 expanded TCRs positively correlated with patch test score, significant at thresholds 8, 16 and 32 but not 4. Repeated subsampling changed both the strength of the expansion versus patch-test correlation and the threshold at which that correlation became significant. All patients had alopecia, a presumed autoimmune disease, so their immune response might differ from that of healthy individuals. Compared with pre-sensitization or healthy control sets, expanded TCRs formed significantly more large CDR3 similarity clusters, which is consistent with antigen-driven responses.

Details on this clonotype: What antigen it recognizes has not been identified. Qualities for individual bases were not recorded, and no much larger clone is one base off.

Libraries came from RACE. Instrument used: NextSeq 500. During library preparation, unique molecular identifiers were attached to individual cDNA molecules so that TCRs could be counted quantitatively and reproducibly. Each blood RNA sample was used to sequence both TCR alpha and TCR beta chains. Regarding the original processing steps: Samples had a median of roughly 87,000 TCRs, with a range from about 23,224 to 700,000. V, J and CDR3 annotation of the TCR reads was performed with the Decombinator software suite. Every sample was subsampled to the same number of TCRs (28,000) for the PS versus PT1 abundance plots. Expanded TCRs were defined as absent before sensitization and observed at least eight times at the 2-week time point. TCRdb's own reprocessing of the public reads used fastp at Q25 and MiXCR and kept productive beta chains. Here each entry gathers all rows of one CDR3 protein and keeps the most common genes and DNA. It is TCRdb's table, rather than the study itself, that gives the V and J calls and clone size. The sample contains under 85,000 distinct CDR3 sequences, around 10% of them found a single time. The top ten constitute around 1.5% of the sample.

The time point label on this specimen signifies: patch test 1, 2 weeks after DPC sensitization. The sample's treatment or condition label, decoded: therapeutic diphenylcyclopropenone sensitization with weekly scalp DPC. At every patch-test visit, the blood draw took place before the patch test was put on. Patients were eligible if aged 18 to 70, diagnosed with alopecia and judged suitable for DPC therapy, and pregnant patients were excluded. Total RNA was extracted from unfractionated whole blood that had been collected in Tempus Blood RNA tubes. Taken from the germline V gene, the CDR1 and CDR2 loops are SGDLS and YYNGEE. V loses 0 bases, J loses 3 bases, and the germline ends lie 9 bases apart. The CDR3 goes from the cysteine to the phenylalanine over 14 residues. Only the CDR3 portion is preserved as DNA: 42 bases, with reading frame beginning at the first base.

The sequenced sample was whole blood, obtained in connection with sensitization to the hapten diphenylcyclopropenone (DPC). This chain joins TRBV9 to TRBJ1-1; matching of 5 bases hints at TRBD1 as the D gene. The clonotype originates from a woman aged 45-65 years with alopecia areata. Some clones in this sample may be carry-over from other donors' samples. The CDR3 protein: CASSVAGYDTEAFF. The nucleotides read TGTGCCAGCAGCGTAGCAGGGTACGACACTGAAGCTTTCTTT.